Included here is one TCR beta chain sequence, with context. Its antigen is currently unknown. The record originates from a study of cytomegalovirus exposure and HLA in healthy donors. Study-level findings and limits: Productive rates of about 90% or about 30% were seen for most TCR beta V segments in an earlier analysis. Exclusion applied to some V segments, including TRBV6-2 and TRBV6-3, as they were indistinguishable. As a later analysis revealed, most CMV-associated TCR beta chains appeared HLA-restricted.

V was trimmed by 10 bases and J by 3 bases, leaving 15 bases between them. The CDR3 spans 13 residues. Per germline, CDR1 LNHDA and CDR2 SQIVND (reference sequence). PCR was performed using 60 Vbeta and 13 Jbeta primers. Some clones are missing from TCRdb's copy, which holds only in-frame ones; the method was immunoSEQ multiplex PCR. The sample carries roughly 86,000 clones, approximately 60% recorded once. The sample comprised PBMCs. The receptor was derived from a woman in her fifties or sixties in good health and CMV-seropositive. The chain carries TRBV19 and TRBJ2-5; D ambiguous. The CDR3 DNA follows: TGTGCCACCCAATCTGGGCAGAAAGAGACCCAGTACTTC. Protein sequence: CATQSGQKETQYF.